These T cell receptor beta chains were read from a single sample in a study of shared clonotypes between healthy human individuals. Using immunoSEQ multiplex PCR, the repertoire was profiled, and TCRdb retains in-frame clones only, with some absent. The data hold about 1.1 million clones, with approximately 75% observed a single time. The source material was memory CD4+ T cells from PBMCs. Receptor source: a man between 18 and 35 years old in good health. Some clones in this sample may be carry-over from other donors' samples. CDR3s include the opening cysteine and the closing phenylalanine or tryptophan. D genes are given only for firm matches. Size is stated for part of the rows, as once, few or many counts, or as a class when the clone is expanded.

>.|TRBJ2-3|TRBV27|TRBD2|16
CASSLLAAGETDTQYF
TGTGCCAGCAGTTTATTGGCAGCGGGGGAGACAGATACGCAGTATTTT
>once|TRBJ1-2|TRBV6-1|.|14
CASSEGNPWYGYTF
TGTGCCAGCAGTGAAGGGAATCCGTGGTATGGCTACACCTTC
>once|TRBJ2-2|TRBV7-3|TRBD2|14
CASSPGLANGELFF
TGTGCCAGCAGTCCGGGACTAGCTAACGGGGAGCTGTTTTTT
>.|TRBJ1-1|TRBV5-6|.|16
CASSLGPRGTHTEAFF
TGTGCCAGCAGCTTGGGCCCGAGGGGCACTCACACTGAAGCTTTCTTT
>.|TRBJ2-7|TRBV5-4|.|14
CASSPSGPQREQYF
TGTGCCAGCAGCCCATCAGGGCCCCAAAGGGAGCAGTACTTC
>.|TRBJ2-5|TRBV7-2|TRBD2|15
CASSLVGTSGETQYF
TGTGCCAGCAGCTTAGTCGGGACTAGCGGAGAGACCCAGTACTTC
>.|TRBJ2-1|TRBV5-3|.|20
CARSSPGPQAGHFLIDEQFF
TGTGCCAGAAGCTCCCCAGGCCCCCAAGCGGGACACTTCCTGATCGATGAGCAGTTCTTC
>.|TRBJ1-4|TRBV5-6|TRBD1|16
CASSLAHRGTNEKLFF
TGTGCCAGCAGCTTGGCCCACAGGGGCACGAATGAAAAACTGTTTTTT
>.|TRBJ1-5|TRBV6-5|.|16
CASSYSAGPQDQPQHF
TGTGCCAGCAGTTACTCCGCCGGGCCACAGGATCAGCCCCAGCATTTT
>once|TRBJ2-7|TRBV27|TRBD2|15
CASSLLRTSVYEQYF
TGTGCCAGCAGTCTGTTAAGGACTAGCGTTTACGAGCAGTACTTC
>.|TRBJ2-5|TRBV4-3|TRBD2|15
CASSQGPAGQETQYF
TGCGCCAGCAGCCAAGGTCCAGCGGGACAAGAGACCCAGTACTTC
>.|TRBJ1-4|TRBV5-1|.|14
CASSLGGLGEKLFF
TGCGCCAGCAGCTTGGGGGGGTTAGGTGAAAAACTGTTTTTT
>.|TRBJ2-3|TRBV7-2|.|14
CASSFTANGDTQYF
TGTGCCAGCAGCTTCACTGCAAACGGAGATACGCAGTATTTT
>once|TRBJ2-1|TRBV10-3|.|13
CAISASYTNEQFF
TGTGCCATCAGTGCGTCTTATACCAATGAGCAGTTCTTC
>.|TRBJ1-2|TRBV5-1|TRBD1|14
CASSLGQGEDGYTF
TGCGCCAGCAGCTTGGGACAGGGGGAGGATGGCTACACCTTC
>.|TRBJ2-7|TRBV5-4|TRBD1|15
CASSFTTGGFYEQYF
TGTGCCAGCAGCTTTACGACAGGGGGTTTCTACGAGCAGTACTTC
>.|TRBJ1-4|TRBV28|TRBD1|13
CASGRQGDEKLFF
TGTGCCAGCGGTAGACAGGGAGATGAAAAACTGTTTTTT
>.|TRBJ2-3|TRBV6-1|TRBD1|16
CASSEDRVASTDTQYF
TGTGCCAGCAGTGAGGACAGGGTTGCTAGCACAGATACGCAGTATTTT
>.|TRBJ1-3|TRBV5-6|.|13
CASSLGLKNTIYF
TGTGCCAGCAGCTTGGGACTTAAAAACACCATATATTTT
>few|TRBJ1-1|TRBV30|.|13
CACNGGRNTEAFF
TGTGCCTGTAACGGAGGGAGGAACACTGAAGCTTTCTTT
>.|TRBJ2-1|TRBV5-1|TRBD2|14
CASSVGTSGNEQFF
TGCGCCAGCAGTGTCGGAACTAGCGGCAATGAGCAGTTCTTC
>.|TRBJ1-4|TRBV6-5|TRBD1|14
CASSLGQGREKLFF
TGTGCCAGCAGTTTGGGACAGGGAAGAGAAAAACTGTTTTTT
>once|TRBJ1-2|TRBV2|.|12
CASSEYGAGYTF
TGTGCCAGCAGTGAATATGGGGCCGGCTACACCTTC
>.|TRBJ1-3|TRBV5-1|.|15
CASSLFPTDGNTIYF
TGCGCCAGCAGCTTGTTTCCAACAGATGGAAACACCATATATTTT
>.|TRBJ1-1|TRBV6-1|.|12
CASSTQNTEAFF
TGTGCCAGCAGTACACAGAACACTGAAGCTTTCTTT
>.|TRBJ2-1|TRBV29-1|.|14
CSARRELASNEQFF
TGCAGCGCCCGAAGGGAGCTAGCTAGCAATGAGCAGTTCTTC
>.|TRBJ1-1|TRBV6-5|.|14
CASRGGRRGTEAFF
TGTGCCAGCAGGGGCGGACGCCGAGGGACTGAAGCTTTCTTT
>few|TRBJ2-7|TRBV11-2|TRBD1|16
CASSFSPGQGFYEQYF
TGTGCCAGCAGCTTCTCTCCGGGACAGGGTTTCTACGAGCAGTACTTC
>.|TRBJ2-7|TRBV27|TRBD2|15
CASRTSGSFSYEQYF
TGTGCCAGCAGAACTAGCGGGTCTTTCTCCTACGAGCAGTACTTC
>.|TRBJ1-3|TRBV9|TRBD1|16
CASSDGTGLGGNTIYF
TGTGCCAGCAGCGACGGGACAGGGCTAGGTGGAAACACCATATATTTT
>.|TRBJ2-1|TRBV28|TRBD1|16
CASSPSGQGSYNEQFF
TGTGCCAGCAGTCCCTCGGGACAGGGCTCCTACAATGAGCAGTTCTTC
>many|TRBJ1-2|TRBV6-1|.|12
CASGLAGTAYTF
TGTGCCAGCGGGCTAGCAGGGACGGCCTACACCTTC
>.|TRBJ1-2|TRBV2|TRBD1|15
CASSGGQGENYGYTF
TGTGCCAGCAGTGGAGGACAGGGGGAGAACTATGGCTACACCTTC
>.|TRBJ2-7|TRBV7-2|TRBD2|16
CASSLGFPGLPYEQYF
TGTGCCAGCAGCTTAGGATTTCCGGGACTACCCTACGAGCAGTACTTC
>.|TRBJ1-1|TRBV5-5|TRBD1|14
CASSQGQGKAEAFF
TGTGCCAGCAGTCAGGGACAGGGGAAGGCTGAAGCTTTCTTT
>.|TRBJ2-1|TRBV28|.|12
CASRVFREEQFF
TGTGCCAGCAGAGTCTTTAGGGAAGAGCAGTTCTTC
>.|TRBJ2-5|TRBV11-1|TRBD2|16
CASSPGASGSVKTQYF
TGTGCCAGCAGCCCCGGGGCTAGCGGGAGTGTTAAGACCCAGTACTTC
>.|TRBJ2-3|TRBV28|.|13
CASLYRGTDTQYF
TGTGCCAGCCTCTACCGGGGCACAGATACGCAGTATTTT
>.|TRBJ1-5|TRBV14|.|14
CASSQGNSNQPQHF
TGTGCCAGCAGCCAGGGCAATAGCAATCAGCCCCAGCATTTT
>many|TRBJ1-2|TRBV28|TRBD1|21
CASSLLFRNIGLQGASHGYTF
TGTGCCAGCAGTTTATTATTTCGCAATATCGGCTTGCAGGGGGCCTCTCATGGCTACACCTTC
>few|TRBJ1-4|TRBV28|.|15
CASSPLQATNEKLFF
TGTGCCAGCAGTCCCTTACAGGCAACTAATGAAAAACTGTTTTTT